These 18 T cell receptor beta chains were sequenced from one sample in a study of blood T cell repertoires in COVID-19. Repertoires were generated with immunoSEQ multiplex PCR, while TCRdb's copy carries only in-frame clones and drops some. The data contain about 110,000 clones, about three quarters of them seen just once; the ten biggest clones take up roughly 4%. The sample consisted of peripheral blood. Source of these receptors: a man in his sixties or seventies with acute or convalescent COVID-19.

The rearrangement links TRBV18 to TRBJ1-4; TRBD1 is a possible D gene (5 bases). The CDR3 totals 13 residues. Germline-derived CDR1 and CDR2 are KGHSH and LQKENI. V was shortened by 4 bases and J by 8 bases, with 11 bases between the two germline ends. DNA of the CDR3: TGTGCCAGCTCACAGGGGAGCGGGGAAAAACTGTTTTTT. It codes for CASSQGSGEKLFF.

J is TRBJ2-2 and V is TRBV10-2, with D possibly TRBD1 on 6 matching bases. V lost 0 bases and J 7 bases, leaving 12 bases between the germline ends. CDR3 size: 15 residues. Germline assignment: CDR1 WSHSY and CDR2 SAAADI. CDR3 coding DNA: TGCGCCAGCAGTGAGTCGCAAGGGGGAAGCGGGGAGCTGTTTTTT. It translates to CASSESQGGSGELFF.

The V and J genes are TRBV7-9 and TRBJ1-2, with D perhaps matching TRBD1 (6 bases). Trimming removed 5 bases at V and 7 bases at J, with 8 bases between. The germline V gene encodes CDR1 SEHNR and CDR2 FQNEAQ (reference sequence). This CDR3 contains 11 residues. The CDR3: CASSPGAGYTF. In DNA form, the CDR3 reads TGTGCCAGCAGCCCAGGGGCTGGCTACACCTTC.

This rearrangement joins TRBV20-1 to TRBJ1-5, with D possibly being TRBD1 (6 bases). The V gene's germline CDR1 is DFQATT and CDR2 SNEGSKA (reference sequence). This CDR3 is 16 amino acids long. V was trimmed by 3 bases and J by 0 bases, leaving 15 bases between them. CDR3: CSASGRGHNSNQPQHF. DNA for the CDR3: TGCAGTGCTAGTGGCAGGGGCCACAATAGCAATCAGCCCCAGCATTTT.

This clone was seen once. V and J are TRBV15 and TRBJ1-2, with TRBD1 matching over 12 bases. Trimming at V came to 4 bases and at J to 1 base, leaving 7 bases not matched to a gene. In germline, CDR1 is LNHNV, CDR2 YYDKDF (reference sequence). There are 17 residues in the CDR3. CDR3 sequence: CATSKGQGAFRNYGYTF. CDR3 in DNA: TGTGCCACCAGCAAGGGACAGGGGGCCTTTCGTAACTATGGCTACACCTTC.

This clone was detected only a few times. The chain couples TRBV5-1 to TRBJ2-1; 8 bases line up with TRBD1. The junction had 3 bases not matched to a gene; V was cut back by 4 bases and J by 6 bases. Per the germline V gene, CDR1 is SGHRS and CDR2 is YFSETQ. There are 13 residues in the CDR3. CDR3: CASSRGQGNEQFF. The CDR3 DNA reads as TGCGCCAGCAGCAGAGGACAGGGCAATGAGCAGTTCTTC.

The rearrangement joins TRBV11-2 to TRBJ2-6, with a tentative D call TRBD1 (8 bases). Trimming cost V 5 bases and J 0 bases, with 17 bases left between them. CDR3 length: 18 amino acids. From germline, CDR1 is SGHAT and CDR2 FQNNGV. The DNA of the CDR3 is TGTGCCAGCAGCACAGGGGGGGCATTGAACTCTGGGGCCAACGTCCTGACTTTC. The encoded protein is CASSTGGALNSGANVLTF.

The chain carries TRBV4-1 and TRBJ1-2, with D tentatively TRBD1 (5 bases). The CDR3 totals 12 residues. Germline V CDR1 and CDR2: MGHRA, YSYEKL. Trimming removed 1 base at V and 5 bases at J, with 5 bases between. The CDR3 reads CASSQAGYGYTF. CDR3 nucleotide sequence: TGCGCCAGCAGCCAAGCAGGGTATGGCTACACCTTC.

This clone was seen just once. The genes are TRBV7-9 and TRBJ1-2; TRBD1 matches at 7 bases. The trim removed 5 bases at V and 2 bases at J, leaving 11 bases unmatched. Germline CDR1 and CDR2: SEHNR and FQNEAQ (reference sequence). The CDR3 extends over 16 amino acids. The CDR3 is CASSPKTGTVNYGYTF. CDR3 nucleotides: TGTGCCAGCAGCCCAAAAACCGGGACAGTAAACTATGGCTACACCTTC.

This chain joins TRBV4-1 and TRBJ1-1, with D perhaps matching TRBD1 (5 bases). Deletions cut 4 bases from V and 0 bases from J, with 9 bases between. This CDR3 spans 14 amino acids. Per the germline V gene, CDR1 is MGHRA and CDR2 is YSYEKL. The CDR3 DNA reads TGCGCCAGCAGCCTAGCAGGGATGAACACTGAAGCTTTCTTT. It translates to CASSLAGMNTEAFF.

The chain employs TRBV4-3 and TRBJ1-1; TRBD1 is a possible D gene (5 bases). Per germline, CDR1 LGHNA and CDR2 YSLEER. V lost 0 bases and J lost 1, with 15 bases in between. The CDR3 is made up of 17 amino acids. The CDR3 here is CASSQETTAFPNTEAFF. The CDR3 bases are TGCGCCAGCAGCCAAGAAACGACAGCTTTTCCGAACACTGAAGCTTTCTTT.

The rearrangement joins TRBV19 to TRBJ1-5, with 7 positions matching TRBD1. The ends lost 5 bases at V and 6 bases at J; junction bases unmatched: 13. This CDR3 is built from 16 residues. Germline V gives CDR1 LNHDA, CDR2 SQIVND (reference sequence). In nucleotides, the CDR3 is TGTGCCAGTAGTCCCCGAAAAGACAGGGAAGGTCAGCCCCAGCATTTT. This translates into CASSPRKDREGQPQHF.

The gene calls are TRBV15 and TRBJ2-5; D not resolved. The CDR3 runs 12 residues. V was cut by 5 bases and J by 5 bases, with 9 bases left in between. CDR1 LNHNV and CDR2 YYDKDF come from the germline V gene (reference sequence). The CDR3 region has the DNA TGTGCCACCAGCCTCCGGGTGGAGACCCAGTACTTC. Translating it yields CATSLRVETQYF.

The V gene is TRBV7-8, the J gene TRBJ2-1; 7 bases align to TRBD1. Germline V lookup: CDR1 SGHVS, CDR2 FQNEAQ. V lost 1 base to trimming and J lost 13 bases; unmatched junction nucleotides: 10. The CDR3 extends over 14 amino acids. CDR3 nucleotides: TGTGCCAGCAGCTTAGGGCTACAGGGGTCTATTCAGTTCTTC. Translated, it gives CASSLGLQGSIQFF.

CDR3 protein: CASSSGGFQETQYF. The CDR3 coding sequence is TGTGCCAGCAGCTCCGGAGGGTTCCAAGAGACCCAGTACTTC. The V and J genes are TRBV5-4 and TRBJ2-5; D is perhaps TRBD2 (6 bases). Germline assignment: CDR1 SGHNT and CDR2 YYREEE (reference sequence). The CDR3 is 14 residues long. Trimming pared 3 bases from V and 1 base from J, leaving 10 bases between.

V is TRBV7-2 and J is TRBJ2-5, with 7 bases fitting TRBD1. V shed 6 bases and J 3 bases; nucleotides not matched to a gene: 4. CDR1 is SGHTA, CDR2 FQGNSA, per germline. The CDR3 length is 13 residues. CDR3 nucleotides: TGTGCCAGCAGGGTCGGGACAGAAGAGACCCAGTACTTC. The encoded protein is CASRVGTEETQYF.

This clone was detected only a few times. This chain joins TRBV10-3 and TRBJ1-2; no definite D call. The CDR3 covers 14 residues. Germline V gene sequence: CDR1 ENHRY, CDR2 SYGVKD. The V end lost 2 bases, the J end lost 6 bases, and 13 bases lay between the germline ends. The CDR3, as DNA: TGTGCCATCAGTGAGGTGGTACGAGAGGATGGCTACACCTTC. Its protein is CAISEVVREDGYTF.

The table lists this clone with a count of one. This rearrangement joins TRBV11-3 to TRBJ1-1; TRBD1 aligns across 8 bases. Germline-derived CDR1 and CDR2 are SGHNT and YENEEA. This CDR3 has 13 residues. J lost 5 bases, V lost 5 bases, and 4 bases had no gene match. As DNA, the CDR3 is TGTGCCAGCAGCCCACAGGGGGGTACTGAAGCTTTCTTT. This encodes CASSPQGGTEAFF.